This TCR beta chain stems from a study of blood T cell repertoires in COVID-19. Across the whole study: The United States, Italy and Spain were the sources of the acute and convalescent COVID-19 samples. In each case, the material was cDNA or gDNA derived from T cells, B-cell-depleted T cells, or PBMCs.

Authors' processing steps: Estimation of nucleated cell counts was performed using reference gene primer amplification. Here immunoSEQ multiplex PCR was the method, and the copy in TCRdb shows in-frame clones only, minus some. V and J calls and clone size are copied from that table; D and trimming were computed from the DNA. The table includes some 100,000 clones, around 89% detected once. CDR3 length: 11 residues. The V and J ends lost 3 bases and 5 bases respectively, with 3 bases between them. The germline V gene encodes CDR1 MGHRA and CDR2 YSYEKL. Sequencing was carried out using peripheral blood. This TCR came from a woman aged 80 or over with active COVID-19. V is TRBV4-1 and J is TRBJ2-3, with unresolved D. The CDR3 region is CASSHIDTQYF. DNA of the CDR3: TGCGCCAGCAGCCATATAGATACGCAGTATTTT.